The present T cell receptor beta chain was sequenced within a study of PD-L1 blockade in urothelial cancer. About the research overall: Prior chemotherapy regimens per patient numbered 0 to 3.

The CDR3 runs 14 residues. The ends were cut back, 0 bases at V and 4 bases at J, with 10 bases in the middle. From germline, CDR1 is SGHRS and CDR2 YFSETQ. Method: immunoSEQ multiplex PCR; TCRdb's copy keeps in-frame clones and lacks some. The table lists about 72,000 clones, under 90% of them singletons. Described time point: pretreatment peripheral blood. The sequences come from PBMCs, collected around atezolizumab (anti-PD-L1) treatment. This clonotype originated in a man between 65 and 85 years old with urothelial cancer. The V call is TRBV5-1, the J call TRBJ1-2; D unresolved. This CDR3 is CASSLDGVGYGYTF. In nucleotides, the CDR3 is TGCGCCAGCAGCTTGGACGGGGTCGGCTATGGCTACACCTTC.